The entry below gives a single T cell receptor beta chain sequence along with its context. Its antigen is undetermined. Given the absence of the conserved phenylalanine or tryptophan at the CDR3 end, a read error is likely. Because the CDR3's place on the DNA is in doubt, the DNA is left out and the CDR3 is given as listed by TCRdb. These data come from a study of tumor and adjacent non-tumor tissue in lung cancer. Study-level results: Compared with tumor, normal lung showed significantly lower TCR diversity.

The template was RNA from unsorted bulk tissue. Chemotherapy-naive patients with new lung cancer underwent thoracic surgery in China, August–late 2014. TCRbeta libraries were built with three rounds of nested PCR, modified from ARM-PCR. Each CDR3 protein is one row after TCRdb ran MiXCR on the multiplex PCR reads. This repertoire shows some 80,000 distinct CDR3 sequences, around 77% found once; its top ten account for about 9.2%. CDR1 and CDR2 from the germline V gene are SGHAT and FQNNGV. The CDR3 has 16 amino acids, counting both end residues. Source material: lung tumor tissue. The chain employs TRBV11-2 and TRBJ1-1; the D call in the table, TRBD1, was not verified against the DNA. This clonotype originated in a woman aged 40 to 55 with non-small cell lung cancer. The CDR3 sequence: CASRFLFGGRGTETFL.